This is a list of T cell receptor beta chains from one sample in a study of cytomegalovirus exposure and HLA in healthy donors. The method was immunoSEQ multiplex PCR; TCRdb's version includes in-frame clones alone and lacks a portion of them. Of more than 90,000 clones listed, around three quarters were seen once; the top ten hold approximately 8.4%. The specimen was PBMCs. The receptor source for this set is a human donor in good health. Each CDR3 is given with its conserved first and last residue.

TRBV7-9 CASSLATLTMNTEAFF
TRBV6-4 CASSAQGEALRGYTF
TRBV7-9 CATGQGETEAFF
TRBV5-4 CASTFAGADYGYTF
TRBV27 CASSLFEGNTIYF
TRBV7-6 CASSPKGGGPLGYTF
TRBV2 CASSKADSYGYTF
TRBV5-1 CASSQDSLAYEQYF
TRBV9 CASSVTRGAGGYTF
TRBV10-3 CATGRQGTEAFF
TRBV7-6 CASSRGQGAFTNEKLFF
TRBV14 CASSQEWGTSGRSDETQYF
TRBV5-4 CASSLEHYEQYF
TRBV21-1 CASSKECGTSGYEQYF
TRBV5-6 CASSSQRGRAPSTNEKLFF
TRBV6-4 CASSERGGSSYNEQFF
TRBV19 CASSIQGSNTGELFF